This TCR beta chain was obtained from a study of cytomegalovirus exposure and HLA in healthy donors. General study results and limits: Some V segments could not be told apart, so they were left out, TRBV6-2 and TRBV6-3 among them. The study labeled 180 or so TCR beta chains cytomegalovirus-associated. Analyzed later, most CMV-associated TCR beta chains appeared HLA-restricted.

With respect to this clone: Antigen unknown.

In the PCR, 60 Vbeta and 13 Jbeta primers were used. Clones were read by immunoSEQ multiplex PCR, and TCRdb kept only the in-frame ones, dropping some. Of fewer than 60,000 clones listed, roughly four fifths are singletons. Donors counted as nominally healthy when sampled, yet unrecorded immune exposures were likely. The V gene end was trimmed by 5 bases and the J gene end by 3 bases; junction bases not matched to a gene: 6. The CDR3 is 16 residues long. Germline CDR1 SGHNT, CDR2 YENEEA. This chain connects TRBV11-3 to TRBJ2-2; 10 bases align to TRBD1. Sequences were obtained from PBMCs. The source is a man between 45 and 60 years old in good health and CMV-seronegative. CDR3 bases: TGTGCCAGCAGCCGGGACAGGGGCCTGCACACCGGGGAGCTGTTTTTT. As protein: CASSRDRGLHTGELFF.